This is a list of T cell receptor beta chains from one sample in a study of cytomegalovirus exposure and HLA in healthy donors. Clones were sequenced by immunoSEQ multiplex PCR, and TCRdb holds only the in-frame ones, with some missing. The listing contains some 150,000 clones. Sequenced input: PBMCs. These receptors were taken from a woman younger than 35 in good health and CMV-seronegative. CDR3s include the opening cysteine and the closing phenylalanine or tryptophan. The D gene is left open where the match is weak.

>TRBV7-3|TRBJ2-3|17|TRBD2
CASSLSPGLAGVRTQYF
TGTGCCAGCAGCTTATCTCCGGGACTAGCGGGAGTACGCACGCAGTATTTT
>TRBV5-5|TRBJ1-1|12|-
CASSLQNTEAFF
TGTGCCAGCAGCTTGCAGAACACTGAAGCTTTCTTT
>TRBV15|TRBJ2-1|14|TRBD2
CATSRLAGVHEQFF
TGTGCCACCAGCAGGCTAGCGGGAGTTCATGAGCAGTTCTTC
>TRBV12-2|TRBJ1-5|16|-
CASRSGVKGLNQPQHF
TGTGCAAGTCGCTCGGGAGTGAAGGGCCTCAATCAGCCCCAGCATTTT
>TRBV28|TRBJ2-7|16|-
CASSIGWGGGLYEQYF
TGTGCCAGCAGCATCGGATGGGGAGGCGGACTCTACGAGCAGTACTTC
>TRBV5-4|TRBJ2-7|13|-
CASSLGGGYEQYF
TGTGCCAGCAGCTTAGGTGGGGGGTACGAGCAGTACTTC
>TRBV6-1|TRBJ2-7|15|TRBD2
CASSEVAGGRGEQYF
TGTGCCAGCAGTGAAGTAGCGGGGGGGCGTGGCGAGCAGTACTTC
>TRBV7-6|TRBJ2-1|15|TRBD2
CASSHRTSGYNEQFF
TGTGCCAGCAGCCACCGGACTAGTGGATACAATGAGCAGTTCTTC
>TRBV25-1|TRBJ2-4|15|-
CASSERGGQENIQYF
TGTGCCAGCAGTGAAAGGGGGGGACAGGAAAACATTCAGTACTTC
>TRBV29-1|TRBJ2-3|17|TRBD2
CSVESSGTTSNTDTQYF
TGCAGCGTTGAATCTAGCGGGACCACTTCTAACACAGATACGCAGTATTTT
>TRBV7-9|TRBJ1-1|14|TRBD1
CASSPTGVNTEAFF
TGTGCCAGCAGCCCGACAGGGGTCAACACTGAAGCTTTCTTT
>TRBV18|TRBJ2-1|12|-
CASSNSGSEQFF
TGTGCCAGCTCAAACTCGGGGTCGGAGCAGTTCTTC
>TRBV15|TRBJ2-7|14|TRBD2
CATSRELAVYEQYF
TGTGCCACCAGCAGAGAGCTAGCGGTTTACGAGCAGTACTTC
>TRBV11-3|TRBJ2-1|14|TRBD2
CASSPGLVGDEQFF
TGTGCCAGCAGCCCGGGACTAGTAGGGGATGAGCAGTTCTTC
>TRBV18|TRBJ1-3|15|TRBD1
CASSQTGVSGNTIYF
TGTGCCAGCTCTCAAACAGGGGTCTCTGGAAACACCATATATTTT
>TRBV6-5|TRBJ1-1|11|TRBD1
CASRGQSEAFF
TGTGCCAGCAGGGGACAGTCAGAAGCTTTCTTT
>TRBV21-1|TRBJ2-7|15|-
CASSNALGLSYEQYF
TGTGCCAGCAGCAACGCTTTAGGACTCTCCTACGAGCAGTACTTC
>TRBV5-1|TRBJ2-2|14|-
CASRLARGTGELFF
TGCGCCAGCCGTTTGGCTAGGGGGACCGGGGAGCTGTTTTTT
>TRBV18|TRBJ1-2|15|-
CASSPPSESNYGYTF
TGTGCCAGCTCACCACCGAGCGAATCTAACTATGGCTACACCTTC
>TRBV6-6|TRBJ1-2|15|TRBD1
CASSSGGQPNYGYTF
TGTGCCAGCAGCTCAGGGGGTCAACCGAACTATGGCTACACCTTC
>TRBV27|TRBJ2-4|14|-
CASSFNSVKNIQYF
TGTGCCAGCAGTTTCAACAGTGTCAAAAACATTCAGTACTTC
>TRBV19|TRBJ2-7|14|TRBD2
CASSPPREGSEQYF
TGTGCCAGTAGTCCACCCCGGGAGGGTAGCGAGCAGTACTTC
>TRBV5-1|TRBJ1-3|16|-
CASSLYQDFSGNTIYF
TGCGCCAGCAGCTTGTACCAGGACTTCTCTGGAAACACCATATATTTT
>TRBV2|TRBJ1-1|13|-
CASRLGGATEAFF
TGTGCCAGCAGACTCGGGGGAGCTACTGAAGCTTTCTTT
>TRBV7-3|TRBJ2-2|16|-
CASSLNRVGNTGELFF
TGTGCCAGCAGCTTGAACAGGGTCGGGAACACCGGGGAGCTGTTTTTT
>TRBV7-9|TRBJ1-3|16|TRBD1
CASSPTGRPSGNTIYF
TGTGCCAGCAGCCCGACAGGGAGGCCCTCTGGAAACACCATATATTTT
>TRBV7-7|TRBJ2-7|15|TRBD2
CASSAGLAGTYEQYF
TGTGCCAGCAGCGCAGGACTAGCGGGGACCTACGAGCAGTACTTC
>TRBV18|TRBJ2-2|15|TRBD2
CASSLTGGNTGELFF
TGTGCCAGCTCACTAACGGGAGGTAACACCGGGGAGCTGTTTTTT
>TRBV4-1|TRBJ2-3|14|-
CASSQERRTDTQYF
TGCGCCAGCAGCCAAGAGCGGCGCACAGATACGCAGTATTTT
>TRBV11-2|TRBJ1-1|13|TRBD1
CASSFRQGVEAFF
TGTGCCAGCAGCTTCAGACAGGGGGTTGAAGCTTTCTTT
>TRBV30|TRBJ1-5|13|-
CAWSVNGVQPQHF
TGTGCCTGGAGTGTAAATGGAGTCCAGCCCCAGCATTTT
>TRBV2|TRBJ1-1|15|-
CASSEALGGLAEAFF
TGTGCCAGCAGTGAAGCGCTTGGGGGGTTGGCTGAAGCTTTCTTT
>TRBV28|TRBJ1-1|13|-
CASSLGSNTEAFF
TGTGCCAGCAGTTTAGGGAGTAACACTGAAGCTTTCTTT
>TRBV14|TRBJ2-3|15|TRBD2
CASSQVGGSTDTQYF
TGTGCCAGCAGCCAAGTGGGAGGGAGCACAGATACGCAGTATTTT
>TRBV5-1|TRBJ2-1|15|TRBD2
CASSMGTSGSNEQFF
TGCGCCAGCAGCATGGGGACTAGCGGGAGCAATGAGCAGTTCTTC
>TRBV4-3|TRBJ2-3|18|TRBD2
CASRQNSGLAGFGGTQYF
TGCGCCAGCAGACAAAACTCAGGGCTAGCGGGATTCGGTGGTACGCAGTATTTT
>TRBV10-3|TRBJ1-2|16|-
CAIMEGWGGTNYGYTF
TGTGCCATCATGGAGGGCTGGGGTGGTACTAACTATGGCTACACCTTC
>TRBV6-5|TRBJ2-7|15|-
CASRKAVVSSYEQYF
TGTGCCAGCAGAAAGGCGGTAGTCAGCTCCTACGAGCAGTACTTC
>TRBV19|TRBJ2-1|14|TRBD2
CASHAASGRDEQFF
TGTGCCAGCCACGCGGCTAGCGGGAGGGATGAGCAGTTCTTC
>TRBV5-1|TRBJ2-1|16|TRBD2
CASSLDPSGRVNEQFF
TGCGCCAGCAGCTTAGACCCGAGCGGGAGGGTGAATGAGCAGTTCTTC
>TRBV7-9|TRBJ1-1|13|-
CASSRGLNTEAFF
TGTGCCAGCAGCCGAGGGTTGAACACTGAAGCTTTCTTT
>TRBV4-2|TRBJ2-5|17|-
CASSQDDLGAAQETQYF
TGTGCCAGCAGCCAAGATGACCTCGGAGCGGCTCAAGAGACCCAGTACTTC
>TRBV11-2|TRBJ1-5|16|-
CASSLGRQVSNQPQHF
TGTGCCAGCAGCTTAGGGCGACAGGTTAGCAATCAGCCCCAGCATTTT
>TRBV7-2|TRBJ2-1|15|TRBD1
CASSRDRGPYNEQFF
TGTGCCAGCAGCCGAGACAGGGGGCCTTACAATGAGCAGTTCTTC
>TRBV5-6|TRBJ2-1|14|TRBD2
CASNNWGGNNEQFF
TGTGCCAGCAACAACTGGGGAGGGAACAATGAGCAGTTCTTC
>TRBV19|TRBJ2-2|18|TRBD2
CASSIDPPTSGTTGELFF
TGTGCCAGTAGTATAGATCCCCCAACTAGCGGGACGACCGGGGAGCTGTTTTTT
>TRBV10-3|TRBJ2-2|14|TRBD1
CAINTGGSTGELFF
TGTGCCATCAATACAGGGGGCAGCACCGGGGAGCTGTTTTTT
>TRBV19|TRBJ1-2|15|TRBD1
CASSITPGQNYGYTF
TGTGCCAGTAGTATAACCCCGGGACAGAACTATGGCTACACCTTC
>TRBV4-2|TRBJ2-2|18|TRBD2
CASSPRTSGTSNTGELFF
TGTGCCAGCAGCCCAAGGACTAGCGGGACATCGAACACCGGGGAGCTGTTTTTT
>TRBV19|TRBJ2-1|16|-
CASTTPGKTGLNEQFF
TGTGCCAGTACAACCCCCGGGAAGACAGGTCTAAATGAGCAGTTCTTC
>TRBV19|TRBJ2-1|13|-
CASKTGDYNEQFF
TGTGCCAGCAAGACAGGCGACTACAATGAGCAGTTCTTC